This T cell receptor beta chain was recovered during a study of graft-versus-host responses after intestinal transplantation. The wider study: Multivisceral, liver-intestinal, or isolated intestinal transplants were performed in recipients. Every recipient had anti-thymocyte globulin induction and approximately 3 years of tacrolimus plus steroids.

On this clone: The antigen remains undetermined.

The protocol was immunoSEQ multiplex PCR, while the TCRdb copy is restricted to in-frame clones and leaves out a portion. The repertoire holds 15,000 or so clones, with 65% to 70% as singletons. Germline V CDR1 and CDR2: SNHLY, FYNNEI. V was cut by 0 bases and J by 2 bases, with 20 bases left in between. The CDR3 is made up of 19 amino acids. Processed graft tissue released its intraepithelial and lamina propria lymphocytes. Overall study findings and caveats: GvH clones turned up in recipient marrow; some had shown up first in ileum or blood. Allograft clonal ratios (graft-versus-host to host-versus-graft) were high in patients who had graft-donor T cell macrochimerism.

The sample was ileum tissue, taken around 94 weeks after intestinal transplantation. This sequence was found in a human patient who received an intestinal transplant, so some T cells may come from the graft donor. The chain has TRBV2 and TRBJ1-5; D might be TRBD1 (5 bases). Here the CDR3 DNA reads TGTGCCAGCAGTGAAGCTAAGACCCGGGGGGAGTCTCGCAATCAGCCCCAGCATTTT. It is translated as CASSEAKTRGESRNQPQHF.